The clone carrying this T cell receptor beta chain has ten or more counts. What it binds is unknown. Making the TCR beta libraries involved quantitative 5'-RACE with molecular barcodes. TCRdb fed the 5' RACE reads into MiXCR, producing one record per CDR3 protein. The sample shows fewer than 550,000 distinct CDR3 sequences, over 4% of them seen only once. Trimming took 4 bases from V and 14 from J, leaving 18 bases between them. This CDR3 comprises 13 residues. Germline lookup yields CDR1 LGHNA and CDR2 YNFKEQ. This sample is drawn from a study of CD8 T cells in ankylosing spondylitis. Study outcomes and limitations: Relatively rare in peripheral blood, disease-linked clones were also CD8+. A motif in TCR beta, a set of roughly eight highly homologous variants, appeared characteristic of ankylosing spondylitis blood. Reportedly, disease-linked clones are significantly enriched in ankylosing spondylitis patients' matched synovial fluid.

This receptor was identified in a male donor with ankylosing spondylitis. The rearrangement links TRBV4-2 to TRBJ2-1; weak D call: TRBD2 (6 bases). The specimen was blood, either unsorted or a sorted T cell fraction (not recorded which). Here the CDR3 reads CASSPSWGEDKFF. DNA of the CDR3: TGTGCCAGCAGCCCTTCTTGGGGGGAGGACAAGTTCTTC.